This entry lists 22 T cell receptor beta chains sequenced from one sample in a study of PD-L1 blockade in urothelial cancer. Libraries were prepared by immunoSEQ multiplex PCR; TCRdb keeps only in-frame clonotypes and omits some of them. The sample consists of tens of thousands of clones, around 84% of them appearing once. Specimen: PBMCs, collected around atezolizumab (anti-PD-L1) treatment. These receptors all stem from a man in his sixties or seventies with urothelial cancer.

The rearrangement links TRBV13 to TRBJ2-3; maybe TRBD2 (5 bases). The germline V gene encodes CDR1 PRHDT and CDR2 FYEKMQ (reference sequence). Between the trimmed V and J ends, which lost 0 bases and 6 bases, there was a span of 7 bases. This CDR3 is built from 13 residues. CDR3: CASSLGRRDTQYF. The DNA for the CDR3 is TGTGCCAGCAGCTTAGGCCGGAGGGATACGCAGTATTTT.

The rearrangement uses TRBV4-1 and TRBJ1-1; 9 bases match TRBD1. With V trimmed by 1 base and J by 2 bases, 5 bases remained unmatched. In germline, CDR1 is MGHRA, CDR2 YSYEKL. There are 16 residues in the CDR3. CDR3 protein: CASSQGAQGANTEAFF. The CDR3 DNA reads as TGCGCCAGCAGCCAAGGGGCACAGGGGGCTAACACTGAAGCTTTCTTT.

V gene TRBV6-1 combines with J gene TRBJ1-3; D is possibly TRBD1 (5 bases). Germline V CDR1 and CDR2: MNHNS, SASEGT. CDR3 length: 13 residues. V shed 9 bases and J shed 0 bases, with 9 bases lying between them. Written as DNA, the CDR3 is TGTGCCAGTCAGGACAACTCTGGAAACACCATATATTTT. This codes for CASQDNSGNTIYF.

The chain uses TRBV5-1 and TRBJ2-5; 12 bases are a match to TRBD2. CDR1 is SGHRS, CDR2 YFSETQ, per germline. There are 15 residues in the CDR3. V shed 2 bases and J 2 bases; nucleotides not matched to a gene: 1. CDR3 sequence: CASSFGTSGQETQYF. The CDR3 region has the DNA TGCGCCAGCAGCTTTGGGACTAGCGGGCAAGAGACCCAGTACTTC. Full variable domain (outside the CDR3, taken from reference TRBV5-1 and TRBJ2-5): KAGVTQTPRYLIKTRGQQVTLSCSPISGHRSVSWYQQTPGQGLQFLFEYFSETQRNKGNFPGRFSGRQFSNSRSEMNVSTLELGDSALYLCASSFGTSGQETQYFGPGTRLLVL.

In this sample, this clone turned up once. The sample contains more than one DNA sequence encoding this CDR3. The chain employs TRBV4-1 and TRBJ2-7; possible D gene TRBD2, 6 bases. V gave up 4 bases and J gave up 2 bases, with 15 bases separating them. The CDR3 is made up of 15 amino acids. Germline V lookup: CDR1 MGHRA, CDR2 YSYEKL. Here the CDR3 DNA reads TGCGCCAGCAGCCTGTCCGGGACGGGAGCCTACGAGCAGTACTTC. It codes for CASSLSGTGAYEQYF.

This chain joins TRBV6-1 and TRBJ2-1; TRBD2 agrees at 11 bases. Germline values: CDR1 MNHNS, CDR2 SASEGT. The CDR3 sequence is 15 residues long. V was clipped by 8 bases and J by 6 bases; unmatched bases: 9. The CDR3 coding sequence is TGTGCCAGCCGCTCGGGGACTAGCGGAAGCAATGAGCAGTTCTTC. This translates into CASRSGTSGSNEQFF.

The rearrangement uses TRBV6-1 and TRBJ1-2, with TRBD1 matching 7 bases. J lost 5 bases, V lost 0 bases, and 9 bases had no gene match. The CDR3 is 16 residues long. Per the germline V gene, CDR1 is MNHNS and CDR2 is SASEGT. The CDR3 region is CASSEAQGGRGYGYTF. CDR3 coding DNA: TGTGCCAGCAGTGAAGCGCAAGGGGGCAGAGGGTATGGCTACACCTTC.

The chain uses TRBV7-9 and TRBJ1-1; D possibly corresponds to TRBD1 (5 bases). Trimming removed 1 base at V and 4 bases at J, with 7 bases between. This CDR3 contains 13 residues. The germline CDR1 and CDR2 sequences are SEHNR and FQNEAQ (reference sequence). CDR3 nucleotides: TGTGCCAGCAGCTTAGGCAGGGCCACTGAAGCTTTCTTT. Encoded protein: CASSLGRATEAFF.

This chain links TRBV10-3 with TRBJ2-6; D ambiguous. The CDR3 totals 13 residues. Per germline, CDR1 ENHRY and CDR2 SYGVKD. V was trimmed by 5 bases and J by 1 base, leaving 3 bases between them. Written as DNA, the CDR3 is TGTGCCATCAGTCCATCTGGGGCCAACGTCCTGACTTTC. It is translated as CAISPSGANVLTF.

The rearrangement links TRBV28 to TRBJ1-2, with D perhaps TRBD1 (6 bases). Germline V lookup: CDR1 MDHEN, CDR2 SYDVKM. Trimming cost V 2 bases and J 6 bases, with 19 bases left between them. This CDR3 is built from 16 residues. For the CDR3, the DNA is TGTGCCAGCAGTTTAGGGACACCCGGGCTATGGGATGGCTACACCTTC. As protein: CASSLGTPGLWDGYTF.

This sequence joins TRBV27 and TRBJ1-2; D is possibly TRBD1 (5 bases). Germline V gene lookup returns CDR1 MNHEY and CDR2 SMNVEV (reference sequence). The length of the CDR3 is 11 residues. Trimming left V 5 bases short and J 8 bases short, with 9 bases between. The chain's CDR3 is CASSAGGGYTF. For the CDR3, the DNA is TGTGCCAGCAGTGCCGGGGGAGGCTACACCTTC.

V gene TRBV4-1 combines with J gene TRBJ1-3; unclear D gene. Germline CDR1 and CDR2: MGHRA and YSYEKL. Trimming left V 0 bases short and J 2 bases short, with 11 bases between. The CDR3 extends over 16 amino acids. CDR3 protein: CASSQEWSGTGNTIYF. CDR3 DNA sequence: TGCGCCAGCAGCCAAGAATGGTCCGGGACTGGAAACACCATATATTTT.

The CDR3 nucleotides read TGCGCCAGCAGCTTGACAGGGTGGGAGGAAGCTTTCTTT. Translating it yields CASSLTGWEEAFF. V is TRBV5-1 and J is TRBJ1-1, with a possible D match to TRBD1 (6 bases). V was cut by 1 base and J by 8 bases, with 12 bases left in between. Germline loops: CDR1 SGHRS, CDR2 YFSETQ. The CDR3 has 13 residues.

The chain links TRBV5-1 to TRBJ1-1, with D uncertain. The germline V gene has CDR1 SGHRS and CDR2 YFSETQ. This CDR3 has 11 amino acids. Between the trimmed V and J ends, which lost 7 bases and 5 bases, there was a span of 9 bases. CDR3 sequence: CASHGETEAFF. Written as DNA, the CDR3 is TGCGCCAGCCACGGTGAGACTGAAGCTTTCTTT.

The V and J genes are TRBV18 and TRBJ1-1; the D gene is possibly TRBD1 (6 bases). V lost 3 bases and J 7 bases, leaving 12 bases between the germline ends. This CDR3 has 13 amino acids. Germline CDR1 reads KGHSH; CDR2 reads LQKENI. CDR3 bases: TGTGCCAGCTCACCCACGGACAGCGGTGAAGCTTTCTTT. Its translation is CASSPTDSGEAFF.

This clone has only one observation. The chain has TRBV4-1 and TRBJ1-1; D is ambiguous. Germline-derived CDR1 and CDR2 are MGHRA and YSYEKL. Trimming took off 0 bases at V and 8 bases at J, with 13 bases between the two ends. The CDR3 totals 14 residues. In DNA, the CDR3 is TGCGCCAGCAGCCAAGAGTCCTTTTCGGGGGAAGCTTTCTTT. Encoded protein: CASSQESFSGEAFF.

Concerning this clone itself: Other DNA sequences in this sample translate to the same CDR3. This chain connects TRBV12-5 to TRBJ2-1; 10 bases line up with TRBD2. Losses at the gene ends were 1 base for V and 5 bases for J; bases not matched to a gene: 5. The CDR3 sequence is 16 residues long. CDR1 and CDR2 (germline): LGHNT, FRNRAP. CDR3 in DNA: TGTGCTAGTGGTTTGGGAGGGCTAGCGGGAGACAATGAGCAGTTCTTC. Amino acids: CASGLGGLAGDNEQFF.

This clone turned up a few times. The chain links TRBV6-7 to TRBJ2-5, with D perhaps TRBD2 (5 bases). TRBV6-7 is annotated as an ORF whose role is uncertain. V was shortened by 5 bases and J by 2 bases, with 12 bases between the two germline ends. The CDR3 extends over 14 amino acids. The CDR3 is CASSPRGHQETQYF. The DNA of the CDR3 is TGTGCCAGCAGTCCTCGCGGGCATCAAGAGACCCAGTACTTC.

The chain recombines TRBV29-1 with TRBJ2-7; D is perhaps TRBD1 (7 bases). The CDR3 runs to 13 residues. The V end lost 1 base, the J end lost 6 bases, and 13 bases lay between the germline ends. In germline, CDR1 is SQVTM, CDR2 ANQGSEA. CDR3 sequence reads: CSVEAGGGREQYF. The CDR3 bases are TGCAGCGTTGAAGCTGGAGGGGGCCGCGAGCAGTACTTC.

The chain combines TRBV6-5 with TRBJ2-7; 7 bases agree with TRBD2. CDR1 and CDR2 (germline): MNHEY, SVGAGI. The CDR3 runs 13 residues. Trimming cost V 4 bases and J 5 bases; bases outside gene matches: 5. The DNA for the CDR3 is TGTGCCAGCAGTTTAATCCGGGGGGACGAGCAGTACTTC. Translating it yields CASSLIRGDEQYF.

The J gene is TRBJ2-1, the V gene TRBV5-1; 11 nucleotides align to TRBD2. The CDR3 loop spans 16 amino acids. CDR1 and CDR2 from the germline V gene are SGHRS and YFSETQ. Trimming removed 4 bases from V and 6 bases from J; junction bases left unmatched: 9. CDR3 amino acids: CASSRPGTSGFNEQFF. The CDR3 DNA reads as TGCGCCAGCAGCAGGCCCGGGACTAGCGGTTTCAATGAGCAGTTCTTC.

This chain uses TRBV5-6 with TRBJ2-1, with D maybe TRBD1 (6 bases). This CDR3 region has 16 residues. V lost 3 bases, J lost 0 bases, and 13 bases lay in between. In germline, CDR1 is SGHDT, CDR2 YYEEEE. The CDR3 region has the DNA TGTGCCAGCAGCTCTTACAGGGCCAGCTCCTACAATGAGCAGTTCTTC. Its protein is CASSSYRASSYNEQFF.